Below, one T cell receptor beta chain is given with its context. Clones were sequenced by immunoSEQ multiplex PCR, and TCRdb holds only the in-frame ones, with some missing. This sample has roughly 290,000 clones, with around 85% found just once. Cohort 3 recovered donors had two negative PCRs, clearance, or symptom resolution. The data were obtained in a study of blood T cell repertoires in COVID-19. CDR1 is SGHDT and CDR2 is YYEEEE in the germline V gene. Between the trimmed V and J ends, which lost 1 base and 5 bases, there was a span of 12 bases. The CDR3 covers 14 residues. The material sequenced was PBMCs or T cells enriched from blood (not recorded which). The sequence derives from a middle-aged woman who had recovered from COVID-19. The V gene is TRBV5-6, the J gene TRBJ2-5, with TRBD2 as a possible D gene (6 bases). This chain's CDR3 is CASSLQGRGETQYF. CDR3 DNA sequence: TGTGCCAGCAGCTTGCAGGGTCGGGGGGAGACCCAGTACTTC.